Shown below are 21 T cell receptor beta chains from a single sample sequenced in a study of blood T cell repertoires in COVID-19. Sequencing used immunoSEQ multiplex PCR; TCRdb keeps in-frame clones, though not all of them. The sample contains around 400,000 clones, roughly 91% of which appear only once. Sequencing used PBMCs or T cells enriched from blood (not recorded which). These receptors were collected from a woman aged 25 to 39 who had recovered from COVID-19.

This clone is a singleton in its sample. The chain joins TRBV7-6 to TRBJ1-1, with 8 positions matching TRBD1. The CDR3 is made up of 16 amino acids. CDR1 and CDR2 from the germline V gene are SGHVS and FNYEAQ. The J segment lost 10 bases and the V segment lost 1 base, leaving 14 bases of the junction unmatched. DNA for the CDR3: TGTGCCAGCAGCTTAGGGGCCGCGGGCAGGGGGCGCCGAGCTTTCTTT. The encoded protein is CASSLGAAGRGRRAFF.

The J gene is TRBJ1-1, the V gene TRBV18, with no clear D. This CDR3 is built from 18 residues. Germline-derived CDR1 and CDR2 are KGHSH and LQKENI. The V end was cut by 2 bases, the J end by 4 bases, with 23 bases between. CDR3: CASSPTGVSSPTGTEAFF. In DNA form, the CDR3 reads TGTGCCAGCTCACCAACGGGAGTAAGTTCGCCTACCGGCACTGAAGCTTTCTTT.

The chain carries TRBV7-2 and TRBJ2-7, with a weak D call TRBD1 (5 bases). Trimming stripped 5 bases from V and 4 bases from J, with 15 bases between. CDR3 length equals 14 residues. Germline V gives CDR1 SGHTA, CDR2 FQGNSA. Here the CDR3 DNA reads TGTGCCAGCAGCCGCCCCCTGGGGCCTTACGAGCAGTACTTC. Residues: CASSRPLGPYEQYF.

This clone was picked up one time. The CDR3 region is CASTPNQPQHF. In nucleotides, the CDR3 is TGTGCCAGCACCCCTAATCAGCCCCAGCATTTT. The chain is built from TRBV7-3 and TRBJ1-5; D gene ambiguous. The CDR3 totals 11 residues. V dropped 7 bases and J dropped 4 bases, with 5 bases sitting between them. Germline CDR1 reads SGHTA; CDR2 reads FQGTGA.

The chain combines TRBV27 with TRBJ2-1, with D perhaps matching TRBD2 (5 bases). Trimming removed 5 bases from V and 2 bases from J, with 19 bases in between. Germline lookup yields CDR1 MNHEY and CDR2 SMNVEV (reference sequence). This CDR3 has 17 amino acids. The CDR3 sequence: CASSQGPLVATYNEQFF. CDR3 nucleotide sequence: TGTGCCAGCAGTCAAGGCCCACTAGTGGCGACCTACAATGAGCAGTTCTTC.

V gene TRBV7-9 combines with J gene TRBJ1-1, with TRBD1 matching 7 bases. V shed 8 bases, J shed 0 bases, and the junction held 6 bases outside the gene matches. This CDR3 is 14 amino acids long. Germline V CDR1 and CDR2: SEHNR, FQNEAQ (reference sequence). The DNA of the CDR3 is TGTGCCAGCCGCCAGGGGGGACTGAACACTGAAGCTTTCTTT. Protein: CASRQGGLNTEAFF.

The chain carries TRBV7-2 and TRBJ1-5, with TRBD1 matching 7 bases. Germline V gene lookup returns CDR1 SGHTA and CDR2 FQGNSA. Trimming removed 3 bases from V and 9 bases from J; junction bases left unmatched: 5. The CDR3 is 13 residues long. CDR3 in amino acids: CASSFDRVGPQHF. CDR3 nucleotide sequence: TGTGCCAGCAGCTTCGACAGGGTTGGGCCCCAGCATTTT.

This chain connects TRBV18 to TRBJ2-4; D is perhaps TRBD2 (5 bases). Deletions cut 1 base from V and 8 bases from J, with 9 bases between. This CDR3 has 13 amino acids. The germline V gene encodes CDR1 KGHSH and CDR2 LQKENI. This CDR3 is CASSPLLGDIQYF. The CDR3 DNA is TGTGCCAGCTCACCACTCCTGGGAGACATTCAGTACTTC.

The CDR3: CASSTLTGNNEQFF. CDR3 coding DNA: TGTGCCAGCAGTACCTTGACGGGAAACAATGAGCAGTTCTTC. The rearrangement uses TRBV6-5 and TRBJ2-1, with D possibly TRBD2 on 5 matching bases. Trimming shortened V by 5 bases and J by 5 bases, and 13 bases separated the two germline ends. Germline V lookup: CDR1 MNHEY, CDR2 SVGAGI. This CDR3 spans 14 amino acids.

The CDR3 here is CASSGNDKPLNYGYTF. The DNA of the CDR3 is TGTGCCAGCAGCGGAAATGACAAGCCCCTTAACTATGGCTACACCTTC. The chain is built from TRBV9 and TRBJ1-2; D unclear. The germline V gene has CDR1 SGDLS and CDR2 YYNGEE. The V and J ends lost 3 bases and 1 base respectively, with 16 bases between them. The CDR3 consists of 16 residues.

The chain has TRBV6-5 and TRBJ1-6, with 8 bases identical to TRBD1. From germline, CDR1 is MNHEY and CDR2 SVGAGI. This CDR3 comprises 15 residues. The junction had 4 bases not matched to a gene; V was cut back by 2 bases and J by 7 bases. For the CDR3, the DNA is TGTGCCAGCAGTTACCGCGGACAGGGAAATTCACCCCTCCACTTT. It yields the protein CASSYRGQGNSPLHF.

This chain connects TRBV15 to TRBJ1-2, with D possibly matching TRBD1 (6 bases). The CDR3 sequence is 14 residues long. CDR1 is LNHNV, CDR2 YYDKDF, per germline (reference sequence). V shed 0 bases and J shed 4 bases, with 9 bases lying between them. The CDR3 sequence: CATSRDRGGYGYTF. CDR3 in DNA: TGTGCCACCAGCAGAGATAGGGGGGGCTATGGCTACACCTTC.

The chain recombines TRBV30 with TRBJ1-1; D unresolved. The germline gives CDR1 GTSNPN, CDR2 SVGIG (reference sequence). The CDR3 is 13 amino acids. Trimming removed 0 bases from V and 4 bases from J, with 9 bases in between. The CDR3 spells CAWSVLLGTEAFF. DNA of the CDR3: TGTGCCTGGAGTGTATTGCTAGGCACTGAAGCTTTCTTT.

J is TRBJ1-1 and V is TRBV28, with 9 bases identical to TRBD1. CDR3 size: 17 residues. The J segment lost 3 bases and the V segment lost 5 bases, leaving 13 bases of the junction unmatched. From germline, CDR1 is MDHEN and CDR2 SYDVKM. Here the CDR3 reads CASSHRGLQLLDTEAFF. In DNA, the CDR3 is TGTGCCAGCAGTCACAGGGGGCTTCAGTTGTTGGACACTGAAGCTTTCTTT.

The CDR3: CASSRSTGTRDTEAFF. CDR3 bases: TGTGCCAGCAGCCGTTCCACAGGGACGAGGGACACTGAAGCTTTCTTT. The chain has TRBV9 and TRBJ1-1; TRBD1 is a possible D gene (6 bases). Germline V gives CDR1 SGDLS, CDR2 YYNGEE. Trimming removed 4 bases from V and 3 bases from J, with 19 bases in between. CDR3 length equals 16 residues. Full variable domain (outside the CDR3, taken from reference TRBV9 and TRBJ1-1): DSGVTQTPKHLITATGQRVTLRCSPRSGDLSVYWYQQSLDQGLQFLIQYYNGEERAKGNILERFSAQQFPDLHSELNLSSLELGDSALYFCASSRSTGTRDTEAFFGQGTRLTVV.

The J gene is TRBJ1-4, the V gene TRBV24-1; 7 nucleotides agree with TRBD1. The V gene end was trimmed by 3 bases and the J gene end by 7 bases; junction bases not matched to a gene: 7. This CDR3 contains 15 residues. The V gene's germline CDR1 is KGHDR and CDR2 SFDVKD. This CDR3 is CATSDHRGLTEKLFF. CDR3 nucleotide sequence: TGTGCCACCAGTGATCACAGGGGCCTCACTGAAAAACTGTTTTTT.

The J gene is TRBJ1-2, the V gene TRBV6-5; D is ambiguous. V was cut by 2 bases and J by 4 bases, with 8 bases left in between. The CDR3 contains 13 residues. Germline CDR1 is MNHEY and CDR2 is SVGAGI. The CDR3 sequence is CASSYEGGYGYTF. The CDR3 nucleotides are TGTGCCAGCAGTTACGAGGGCGGCTATGGCTACACCTTC.

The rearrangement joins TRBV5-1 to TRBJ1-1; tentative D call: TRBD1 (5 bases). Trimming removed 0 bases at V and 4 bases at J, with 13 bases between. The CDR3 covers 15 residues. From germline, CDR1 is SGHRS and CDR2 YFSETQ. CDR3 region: CASSLGRTSSTEAFF. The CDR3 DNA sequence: TGCGCCAGCAGCTTGGGCCGGACAAGTTCCACTGAAGCTTTCTTT.

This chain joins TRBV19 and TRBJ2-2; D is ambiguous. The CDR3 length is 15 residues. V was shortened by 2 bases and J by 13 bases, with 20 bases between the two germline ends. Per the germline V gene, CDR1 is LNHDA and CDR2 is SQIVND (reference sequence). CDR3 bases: TGTGCCAGTAGTATACCGTTAGTAAGGCCGAGGCGGCTGTTTTTT. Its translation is CASSIPLVRPRRLFF.

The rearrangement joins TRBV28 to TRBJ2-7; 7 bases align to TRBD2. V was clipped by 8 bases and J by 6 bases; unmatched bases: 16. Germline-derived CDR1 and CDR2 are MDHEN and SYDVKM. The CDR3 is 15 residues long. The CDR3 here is CASSTTGTINREQYF. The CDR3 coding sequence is TGTGCCAGCTCTACAACCGGGACTATTAATCGCGAGCAGTACTTC.

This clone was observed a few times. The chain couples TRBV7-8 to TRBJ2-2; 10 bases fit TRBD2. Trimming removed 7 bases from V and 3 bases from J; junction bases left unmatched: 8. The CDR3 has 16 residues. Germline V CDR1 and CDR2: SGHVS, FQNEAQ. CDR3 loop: CASTPGLAGDTGELFF. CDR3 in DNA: TGTGCCAGCACCCCAGGGCTAGCGGGGGACACCGGGGAGCTGTTTTTT.